These T cell receptor beta chains were read from a single sample in a study of OX40 agonist ivuxolimab in advanced cancers. This table comes from immunoSEQ multiplex PCR, and its TCRdb copy is limited to in-frame clones, with some not included. The sample includes 74,000 or so clones, roughly 90% of them seen just once. Source: CD4+ or CD8+ T cells sorted from blood, taken in a trial of the OX40 agonist ivuxolimab. These receptor sequences come from an adult with an advanced solid tumor such as melanoma, head and neck, liver or kidney cancer. CDR3s include the opening cysteine and the closing phenylalanine or tryptophan. The D gene is left open where the match is weak. Not every row has a clone size; where given, it reads once, few, many or a size class.

v_call	j_call	clone_size	d_call	cdr3_aa	cdr3_nt
TRBV2	TRBJ1-5	NA	NA	CASTGDRYYSNQPQHF	TGTGCCAGCACTGGTGACAGGTACTATAGCAATCAGCCCCAGCATTTT
TRBV6-5	TRBJ2-1	NA	TRBD2	CASSWNGLAGENEQFF	TGTGCCAGCAGTTGGAACGGGCTAGCGGGAGAAAATGAGCAGTTCTTC
TRBV15	TRBJ2-1	few	NA	CATSRDLTSSYNEQFF	TGTGCCACCAGCAGAGATCTTACTAGCTCCTACAATGAGCAGTTCTTC
TRBV7-9	TRBJ2-3	NA	NA	CASSLGTDTQYF	TGTGCCAGCAGCTTAGGGACAGATACGCAGTATTTT
TRBV11-3	TRBJ2-3	NA	NA	CASSSAGTQYF	TGTGCCAGCAGCTCAGCGGGTACGCAGTATTTT
TRBV29-1	TRBJ2-1	NA	NA	CSVRSIYNEQFF	TGCAGCGTGAGAAGTATATACAATGAGCAGTTCTTC
TRBV18	TRBJ2-5	NA	NA	CASSREGRETQYF	TGTGCCAGCTCACGTGAGGGCAGAGAGACCCAGTACTTC
TRBV5-4	TRBJ1-2	once	TRBD1	CASSLAQGAVGYTF	TGTGCCAGCAGCTTGGCACAGGGGGCAGTTGGCTACACCTTC
TRBV19	TRBJ1-5	NA	NA	CATSDPARGQPQHF	TGTGCCACCTCCGACCCCGCCCGAGGTCAGCCCCAGCATTTT
TRBV28	TRBJ1-4	NA	NA	CASKTARRHGEKLFF	TGTGCCAGCAAAACAGCGCGGCGGCACGGCGAAAAACTGTTTTTT
TRBV4-2	TRBJ1-3	NA	NA	CASSLTPGGPGNTIYF	TGTGCCAGCAGCCTTACCCCGGGGGGGCCTGGAAACACCATATATTTT
TRBV6-5	TRBJ1-3	NA	NA	CASSYSIISGNTIYF	TGTGCCAGCAGTTACTCGATAATCTCTGGAAACACCATATATTTT
TRBV27	TRBJ2-2	NA	NA	CASSSLGTGELFF	TGTGCCAGCAGTTCCCTGGGCACCGGGGAGCTGTTTTTT
TRBV6-1	TRBJ1-1	NA	TRBD1	CATTGQRNTEAFF	TGTGCCACCACGGGACAGAGGAACACTGAAGCTTTCTTT
TRBV5-6	TRBJ2-1	once	NA	CASSQDYYNEQFF	TGTGCCAGCAGCCAGGACTATTACAATGAGCAGTTCTTC
TRBV9	TRBJ2-1	once	TRBD1	CASSAIGGVNYEQFF	TGTGCCAGCAGTGCAATAGGGGGCGTCAATTATGAGCAGTTCTTC
TRBV6-6	TRBJ2-7	NA	TRBD1	CASQPTGTGAYEQYF	TGTGCCAGCCAACCAACCGGGACAGGGGCCTACGAGCAGTACTTC
TRBV28	TRBJ1-2	few	NA	CASSSHLWGLGYTF	TGTGCCAGCAGCTCCCACCTATGGGGTCTTGGCTACACCTTC
TRBV5-1	TRBJ2-2	NA	NA	CASSLEHNTGELFF	TGCGCCAGCAGCTTGGAACACAACACCGGGGAGCTGTTTTTT
TRBV5-6	TRBJ2-1	NA	NA	CASSPNPVQGNEQFF	TGTGCCAGCAGCCCTAACCCCGTCCAGGGCAATGAGCAGTTCTTC
TRBV10-1	TRBJ2-5	NA	NA	CARPAGEETQYF	TGCGCCAGGCCGGCAGGGGAAGAGACCCAGTACTTC
TRBV4-1	TRBJ2-7	NA	TRBD2	CASSRILASGGSYEQYF	TGCGCCAGCAGCCGCATCCTAGCTAGCGGGGGGTCCTACGAGCAGTACTTC
TRBV6-5	TRBJ2-1	NA	TRBD2	CASSYRASGHYNEQFF	TGTGCCAGCAGTTACAGAGCTAGCGGGCACTACAATGAGCAGTTCTTC
TRBV19	TRBJ2-5	NA	NA	CASSGTASIGTQYF	TGTGCCAGTTCCGGGACCGCCTCCATCGGGACCCAGTACTTC
TRBV28	TRBJ2-6	NA	NA	CASSLLGDSGANVLTF	TGTGCCAGCAGTTTACTCGGAGACTCTGGGGCCAACGTCCTGACTTTC
TRBV5-1	TRBJ1-1	NA	NA	CASSLWLGNTEAFF	TGCGCCAGCAGCTTGTGGTTGGGGAACACTGAAGCTTTCTTT
TRBV6-5	TRBJ1-1	NA	TRBD1	CASSSGKSTGELEAFF	TGTGCCAGCAGTTCCGGGAAATCGACAGGGGAGTTGGAAGCTTTCTTT
TRBV5-1	TRBJ2-3	NA	TRBD2	CASSLAGTSEDTQYF	TGCGCCAGCAGCTTGGCCGGGACTAGCGAGGATACGCAGTATTTT
TRBV28	TRBJ1-2	NA	NA	CASSFPQRGYGYTF	TGTGCCAGCAGTTTCCCCCAACGGGGATATGGCTACACCTTC
TRBV28	TRBJ1-1	NA	NA	CASSLLLGRKAFF	TGTGCCAGCAGTCTCCTCCTCGGACGAAAGGCTTTCTTT
TRBV5-5	TRBJ2-3	NA	TRBD1	CASSFRGRRDTQYF	TGTGCCAGCAGCTTCAGGGGGCGCAGAGATACGCAGTATTTT
TRBV7-9	TRBJ2-5	NA	NA	CASSLATGYQETQYF	TGTGCCAGCAGCTTAGCCACAGGTTACCAAGAGACCCAGTACTTC
TRBV28	TRBJ1-4	NA	TRBD1	CASSLPGQANEKLFF	TGTGCCAGCAGCCTCCCGGGACAGGCTAATGAAAAACTGTTTTTT
TRBV11-2	TRBJ2-5	once	NA	CASSLMYGDETQYF	TGTGCCAGCAGCTTAATGTACGGGGACGAGACCCAGTACTTC
TRBV5-4	TRBJ1-2	NA	NA	CASSLGGGNGYTF	TGTGCCAGCAGCTTGGGAGGAGGGAATGGCTACACCTTC
TRBV9	TRBJ2-3	NA	TRBD2	CASSGQLAADTQYF	TGTGCCAGCAGCGGACAACTAGCGGCAGATACGCAGTATTTT
TRBV27	TRBJ2-3	NA	TRBD2	CASSKLRGGVVVYTDTQYF	TGTGCCAGCAGTAAATTGCGGGGGGGCGTGGTAGTTTACACAGATACGCAGTATTTT
TRBV7-3	TRBJ2-1	NA	TRBD1	CASSLSGTAYNEQFF	TGTGCCAGCAGCCTCTCCGGGACAGCTTACAATGAGCAGTTCTTC
TRBV7-9	TRBJ1-6	NA	NA	CASSSTEGGSGNSPLHF	TGTGCCAGCAGCTCCACTGAGGGGGGAAGCGGTAATTCACCCCTCCACTTT
TRBV10-3	TRBJ2-2	NA	NA	CALSSAGELFF	TGTGCCCTCTCCTCAGCCGGGGAGCTGTTTTTT
TRBV21-1	TRBJ1-2	NA	NA	CASTRQGAYGYTF	TGTGCCAGCACCCGACAGGGGGCCTATGGCTACACCTTC
TRBV10-3	TRBJ2-5	NA	TRBD2	CAISGGGETQYF	TGTGCCATCAGTGGGGGGGGAGAGACCCAGTACTTC
TRBV9	TRBJ1-6	NA	NA	CASSVALDNSPLHF	TGTGCCAGCAGCGTAGCTTTGGATAATTCACCCCTCCACTTT
TRBV19	TRBJ2-5	NA	TRBD1	CASTDRDRGPGTQYF	TGTGCCAGTACTGACCGGGACAGGGGGCCAGGGACCCAGTACTTC
TRBV29-1	TRBJ2-2	NA	NA	CSATVVGGELFF	TGCAGCGCCACCGTAGTCGGCGGGGAGCTGTTTTTT
TRBV9	TRBJ2-3	NA	NA	CASSVAGHITDTQYF	TGTGCCAGCAGCGTAGCTGGACACATCACAGATACGCAGTATTTT
TRBV5-1	TRBJ2-3	NA	NA	CASSLMGGTDTQYF	TGCGCCAGCAGCTTGATGGGAGGCACAGATACGCAGTATTTT
TRBV29-1	TRBJ2-3	NA	TRBD1	CSANRGFTDTQYF	TGCAGCGCAAACAGGGGGTTCACAGATACGCAGTATTTT
TRBV9	TRBJ2-3	few	NA	CASSVGTDQSSTDTQYF	TGTGCCAGCAGCGTAGGAACCGACCAATCTAGCACAGATACGCAGTATTTT
TRBV11-2	TRBJ1-3	NA	NA	CASSQGWNSGNTIYF	TGTGCCAGCAGCCAGGGATGGAACTCTGGAAACACCATATATTTT
TRBV19	TRBJ2-2	NA	TRBD1	CASSDRGAGELFF	TGTGCCAGTAGTGACAGGGGGGCCGGGGAGCTGTTTTTT
TRBV4-1	TRBJ2-3	NA	TRBD1	CASSPFGTGVGDTQYF	TGCGCCAGCAGCCCTTTCGGGACAGGGGTCGGAGATACGCAGTATTTT
TRBV9	TRBJ2-2	NA	TRBD1	CASSGRRTGVIGELFF	TGTGCCAGCAGCGGGCGCCGAACAGGGGTTATCGGGGAGCTGTTTTTT